This TCR beta chain was profiled in a study of T cell responses to AZD1222 COVID-19 vaccine. Turning to the study itself: Whether given at about 4 or about 12 weeks, second doses were pooled.

In its sample, this clone was seen once. As yet, its antigen is unknown. Method: immunoSEQ multiplex PCR; TCRdb's copy keeps in-frame clones and lacks some. The data hold fewer than 85,000 clones, with roughly nine tenths observed a single time. Whole-study results and caveats: Donors were chiefly white British, with a greater number of females, and clonal diversity was perhaps underestimated. Vaccine-related CD4 TCRs covered spike, predominating at 160-218 and 743-854. Increases in Spike-specific TCR breadth and depth were seen after two AZD1222 doses.

The clonotype originates from an adult in good health. Source: peripheral blood, taken on day 0 of AZD1222 vaccination.

The CDR3 DNA is TGTGCCAGCAGTCCGGGACCCCGGGTGGCAGAGACCCAGTACTTC. It specifies CASSPGPRVAETQYF. The V and J genes are TRBV2 and TRBJ2-5, with D tentatively TRBD1 or TRBD2 (5 bases each). Germline lookup yields CDR1 SNHLY and CDR2 FYNNEI. The CDR3 has 15 residues. V lost 5 bases and J lost 4, with 17 bases in between.